This TCR beta chain was captured by sequencing in a study of tumor-infiltrating lymphocytes in primary liver carcinoma (dated by TCRdb to 2017 to 2019). In terms of the full investigation: Hepatocellular carcinoma (four) or combined HCC and intrahepatic cholangiocarcinoma (one) was present in the five patients, who were three men and two women aged 30 to 69 years. The tumors of the five patients were staged as T1-T3 N0M0, with maximum diameters ranging from roughly 4 to 10 cm. Roughly 3.5 to 7.5 million productive TCRbeta reads were obtained per sample, and no significant difference in read depth was found between tissue types. For each liver tumor, the study sampled five regions along with adjacent normal tissue and blood, and applied TCRbeta repertoire sequencing, expression microarrays and whole-exome sequencing. A total of roughly 35 specimens from 5 patients went through TCRbeta repertoire sequencing, namely 25 tumor regions, 5 adjacent noncancerous liver tissues and 5 peripheral blood samples. To link TCRbeta repertoire diversity to the local molecular phenotype, the 25 tumor region samples were profiled with Agilent mRNA microarrays. Technical replicate repertoires showed high reproducibility, with mean shared-clone rates near 0.89 and correlation coefficients above 0.98. The paper's findings and limits, for the study overall: Consistent with antigen-driven expansion, pairs of tumor regions showed higher repertoire overlap (mean roughly 36%) than either tumor-adjacent pairs (approximately 17%) or tumor-blood pairs (approximately 15%). Only a few patients were included in the study, and the authors note that the findings should be validated in a larger study. Only the TCR beta chain was sequenced, so true repertoire diversity is likely underestimated because unpaired alpha chains were not captured. Only about 7.5-25% of top clones were present in all five regions of a tumor, suggesting spatial heterogeneity of tumor-infiltrating T cells. The top 250 clones made up a significantly larger repertoire fraction in tumors than in blood (p = 0.039). Because the samples were bulk and unsorted, CD4+ and CD8+ T cell repertoires could not be compared.

Using a constant-region primer and ProtoScript II reverse transcriptase, TCRbeta-specific cDNA was reverse-transcribed from about 460 ng total RNA. The TCRbeta libraries were prepared through three rounds of nested multiplex PCR following a slightly modified ARM-PCR procedure. The first two PCR rounds used multiplex TRBV1-TRBV30 forward primers with a Cbeta reverse primer, each for approximately 10 cycles. Sample barcodes and Illumina adapters were added in a final 25-cycle PCR with Deep VentR polymerase. Amplicons of 200-500 bp were gel-purified with a QIAquick gel extraction kit before sequencing. An Illumina HiSeq 2500 was used to sequence the TCRbeta amplicons, generating 250-bp paired-end reads. For the original study's pipeline: To recover full CDR3 sequences, reads were quality-trimmed using Trimmomatic v0.33 and paired reads were then merged using FLASH v1.2.11. MiGEC v1.2.1b assigned V, D and J germline segments to the rearranged TCRbeta sequences. VDJtools v1.0.0 computed clonotype statistics and Shannon-Wiener diversity indices. To cut down on sampling bias, every analysis after diversity analysis relied on just the 250 most abundant clonotypes from each sample. The public reads were reprocessed in TCRdb via fastp at Q25 and MiXCR, keeping in-frame beta chains. Rows matching on CDR3 protein sequence are summarized as one entry with the most common DNA and genes. The V and J calls here are based on TCRdb, not the publication. Present in this sample are 45,000 to 55,000 distinct CDR3 sequences, 60% to 75% of which were seen just once. Of the sample, less than 30% is held by the ten largest clones.

Without any cell sorting, total RNA and DNA were co-extracted from roughly 21-30 mg of bulk tissue using the AllPrep DNA/RNA mini kit. Between November 2015 and March 2016, about five patients in China with histopathologically diagnosed primary liver carcinoma had their tumors surgically resected. Patients had chronic HBV infection and were treatment-naive at sampling. Five spatially separated regions were sampled from each tumor: the superior, inferior, left-lateral and right-lateral poles, plus the tumor centre. Histology showed that every tumor sample contained more than 75% viable tumor cells. Each fresh piece of tumor and adjacent tissue was cut in two, with one half stored in RNAlater at -80 degrees C and the other half sent for histology. This clonotype was recorded once. Which antigen it targets is not known. Base qualities are missing; no much larger clone stands one base away. A single read counts as weak evidence.

Taken from the germline V gene, the CDR1 and CDR2 loops are MNHEY and SVGEGT. Trimming accounts for 5 bases at V and 7 bases at J, while the number of junction bases matched to no gene is 12. CDR3 length: 16 amino acids, cysteine to phenylalanine. The kept DNA is CDR3 alone, 48 bases in frame from the first base. The rearranged segments are TRBV6-2 or TRBV6-3 and TRBJ2-4; TRBD2 agrees with 9 junctional bases. Sequenced material: liver tumor tissue from sampling region 2. This sample's cell subset or site label indicates: tumor region T2, inferior pole. The source is a man aged 35 to 55 with primary liver carcinoma and hepatitis B virus infection. Read as DNA, the sequence is TGTGCCAGCAGTCTTAGCGGGAGCGAGGGCAAGAACATTCAGTACTTC. It translates as CASSLSGSEGKNIQYF.